What follows are 27 T cell receptor beta chains derived from one specimen sequenced in a study of T cell responses to AZD1222 COVID-19 vaccine. This table comes from immunoSEQ multiplex PCR, and its TCRdb copy is limited to in-frame clones, with some not included. In the table there are about 140,000 clones, about 91% of which are singletons. Specimen: peripheral blood, collected on day 0 of AZD1222 vaccination. Receptors originate from an adult in good health.

In DNA form, the CDR3 reads TGTGCCAGCAGTACCAAACCGGGACAGGCCTACGAGCAGTACTTC. This gives the protein CASSTKPGQAYEQYF. The chain combines TRBV27 with TRBJ2-7, with 8 bases aligning to TRBD1. Germline V gene lookup returns CDR1 MNHEY and CDR2 SMNVEV (reference sequence). The V and J ends lost 5 bases and 2 bases, in that order; junction bases with no gene match: 8. The CDR3 is 15 residues long.

Here the CDR3 DNA reads TGTGCCCCAGCGAAGGGAAACCCCTACAATGAGCAGTTCTTC. Translation gives CAPAKGNPYNEQFF. The chain has TRBV2 and TRBJ2-1; D gene uncertain. The germline V gene has CDR1 SNHLY and CDR2 FYNNEI. Between the trimmed V and J ends, which lost 11 bases and 2 bases, there was a span of 16 bases. CDR3 size: 14 residues.

The J gene is TRBJ1-4, the V gene TRBV5-4, with D unresolved. The CDR3 has 13 residues. Deletions cut 0 bases from V and 5 bases from J, with 5 bases between. Germline values: CDR1 SGHNT, CDR2 YYREEE (reference sequence). The CDR3 DNA follows: TGTGCCAGCAGCTTGGACTTGAATGAAAAACTGTTTTTT. Amino acid sequence: CASSLDLNEKLFF. Looking up the rest from reference TRBV5-4 and TRBJ1-4 gives the full variable domain: ETGVTQSPTHLIKTRGQQVTLRCSSQSGHNTVSWYQQALGQGPQFIFQYYREEENGRGNFPPRFSGLQFPNYSSELNVNALELDDSALYLCASSLDLNEKLFFGSGTQLSVL.

The chain is built from TRBV6-6 and TRBJ2-2; D assignment may be TRBD1 or TRBD2 (5 bases each). There are 13 residues in the CDR3. Germline values: CDR1 MNHNY, CDR2 SVGAGI (reference sequence). The ends were cut back, 8 bases at V and 5 bases at J, with 12 bases in the middle. DNA of the CDR3: TGTGCCAGCCGCCCCTGGGGGACCGGGGAGCTGTTTTTT. Protein: CASRPWGTGELFF.

The CDR3 spells CASSLAGGRRDTEAFF. CDR3 nucleotides: TGTGCCAGCAGCTTGGCCGGTGGCCGTCGGGACACTGAAGCTTTCTTT. The chain has TRBV5-4 and TRBJ1-1; D gene uncertain. Germline CDR1 SGHNT, CDR2 YYREEE (reference sequence). Deletions cut 0 bases from V and 3 bases from J, with 15 bases between. This CDR3 region has 16 residues.

The chain is built from TRBV7-8 and TRBJ1-5, with D unclear. With 1 base removed from V and 6 bases from J, the gap between germline ends came to 13 bases. In germline, CDR1 is SGHVS, CDR2 FQNEAQ. The CDR3 contains 15 residues. The CDR3 is CASSLESALTQPQHF. The CDR3 nucleotides are TGTGCCAGCAGCTTAGAAAGCGCCCTAACTCAGCCCCAGCATTTT.

The chain is built from TRBV18 and TRBJ2-5; no clear D. The CDR3 runs 14 residues. V was shortened by 0 bases and J by 2 bases, with 7 bases between the two germline ends. The V gene's germline CDR1 is KGHSH and CDR2 LQKENI. Here the CDR3 reads CASSPPSPQETQYF. CDR3 coding DNA: TGTGCCAGCTCACCACCGTCACCGCAAGAGACCCAGTACTTC.

The chain uses TRBV7-9 and TRBJ1-4, with 9 bases matching TRBD1. Germline CDR1 and CDR2: SEHNR and FQNEAQ (reference sequence). The CDR3 sequence is 14 residues long. V trimming: 5 bases; J trimming: 6 bases; junction bases outside the gene matches: 4. The CDR3 sequence is CASSKRQGDEKLFF. Here the CDR3 DNA reads TGTGCCAGCAGCAAAAGACAGGGGGATGAAAAACTGTTTTTT.

V and J are TRBV6-4 and TRBJ2-3, with D possibly matching TRBD1 (5 bases). CDR3 length: 15 residues. Between the trimmed V and J ends, which lost 3 bases and 5 bases, there was a span of 15 bases. The germline V gene has CDR1 MRHNA and CDR2 SNTAGT. The CDR3 region has the DNA TGTGCCAGCAGTGAATCGGCGGAAGGGGTAGATACGCAGTATTTT. This codes for CASSESAEGVDTQYF.

The chain carries TRBV4-1 and TRBJ1-6; the D gene is possibly TRBD1 (5 bases). Germline-derived CDR1 and CDR2 are MGHRA and YSYEKL. The CDR3 is 16 residues long. Trimming took off 2 bases at V and 9 bases at J, with 17 bases between the two ends. The CDR3 is CASSQTPGQGSSPLHF. The CDR3, as DNA: TGCGCCAGCAGCCAAACCCCCGGCCAGGGTAGTTCACCCCTCCACTTT.

This chain joins TRBV7-6 and TRBJ1-1; D remains unclear. Germline V CDR1 and CDR2: SGHVS, FNYEAQ. V was shortened by 5 bases and J by 1 base, with 8 bases between the two germline ends. The CDR3 covers 13 residues. Written as DNA, the CDR3 is TGTGCCAGCAGCCCCTTAGGGAACACTGAAGCTTTCTTT. It codes for CASSPLGNTEAFF.

This chain connects TRBV18 to TRBJ1-2; TRBD1 is a possible D gene (6 bases). V lost 6 bases and J lost 3, with 20 bases in between. CDR1 is KGHSH, CDR2 LQKENI, per germline. The CDR3 is made up of 16 amino acids. Written as DNA, the CDR3 is TGTGCCAGCTCCCCCTGGGGGCTTGGTCGAGACTATGGCTACACCTTC. It yields the protein CASSPWGLGRDYGYTF.

A few counts support this clone. The chain couples TRBV3-1 (or the pseudogene TRBV3-2) to TRBJ2-2; D ambiguous. Trimming pared 1 base from V and 0 bases from J, leaving 21 bases between. CDR1 and CDR2 from the germline V gene are LGHDT and YNNKEL (reference sequence). The CDR3 spans 20 residues. The CDR3 DNA sequence: TGTGCCAGCAGCCAAGTTATACCATACGTAGGTAGCCCGAACACCGGGGAGCTGTTTTTT. Protein: CASSQVIPYVGSPNTGELFF.

Turning to this clone: The junction departs from germline at one end; a sequencing error may be responsible. This sequence joins TRBV11-2 and TRBJ2-7, with 10 bases fitting TRBD1. Germline V gene sequence: CDR1 SGHAT, CDR2 FQNNGV. This CDR3 has 15 residues. CDR3 protein: CVSSTRTGGSYEQYF. The DNA of the CDR3 is TGTGTCAGCAGCACGAGGACAGGGGGCTCCTACGAGCAGTACTTC.

This chain connects TRBV3-1 (or the pseudogene TRBV3-2) to TRBJ2-1; D is unresolved. Germline V gene data show CDR1 as LGHDT and CDR2 as YNNKEL (reference sequence). The CDR3 is 13 amino acids. Trimming left V 4 bases short and J 6 bases short, with 10 bases between. The DNA for the CDR3 is TGTGCCAGCAGCCTCTCCGACCGCAATGAGCAGTTCTTC. As protein: CASSLSDRNEQFF.

This chain uses TRBV7-2 with TRBJ2-7, with 9 bases lining up with TRBD1. This CDR3 has 13 amino acids. V gave up 5 bases and J gave up 3 bases; unmatched junction bases: 2. Germline V gene sequence: CDR1 SGHTA, CDR2 FQGNSA. The CDR3 spells CASSQDRGYEQYF. The CDR3 coding sequence is TGTGCCAGCAGCCAGGACAGGGGCTACGAGCAGTACTTC.

V usage is TRBV19 and J usage is TRBJ2-1; 8 nucleotides match TRBD2. The CDR3 is made up of 15 amino acids. V shed 9 bases and J 2 bases; nucleotides not matched to a gene: 9. Germline V gene lookup returns CDR1 LNHDA and CDR2 SQIVND (reference sequence). CDR3 nucleotide sequence: TGTGCCAGGGCCGGACTAGCTGGGCCCTACAATGAGCAGTTCTTC. Translating it yields CARAGLAGPYNEQFF.

This chain connects TRBV27 to TRBJ2-5; 7 nucleotides agree with TRBD1. Germline-derived CDR1 and CDR2 are MNHEY and SMNVEV (reference sequence). V lost 7 bases and J lost 5; bases outside the gene matches: 10. There are 14 residues in the CDR3. This CDR3 reads CASKRQGNKETQYF. CDR3 DNA sequence: TGTGCCAGCAAACGACAGGGTAATAAGGAGACCCAGTACTTC.

The genes are TRBV4-2 and TRBJ2-7, with 10 bases that match TRBD2. After removal of 3 bases from V and 1 base from J, the junction contained 3 bases not matched to a gene. Germline CDR1 is LGHNA and CDR2 is YNFKEQ. The length of the CDR3 is 15 residues. As DNA, the CDR3 is TGTGCCAGCAGCCAGGCACTAGCGGGATCCTACGAGCAGTACTTC. Protein product: CASSQALAGSYEQYF.

The rearrangement joins TRBV2 to TRBJ2-4; a weak D match, TRBD2 (6 bases). Trimming shortened V by 1 base and J by 1 base, and 8 bases separated the two germline ends. The length of the CDR3 is 15 residues. Per the germline V gene, CDR1 is SNHLY and CDR2 is FYNNEI. The CDR3 spells CASSEGGRAKNIQYF. CDR3 sequence (DNA): TGTGCCAGCAGTGAAGGTGGGAGGGCCAAAAACATTCAGTACTTC.

The chain joins TRBV19 to TRBJ1-2, with D possibly being TRBD1 (5 bases). The ends were cut back, 2 bases at V and 5 bases at J, with 12 bases in the middle. Germline CDR1 is LNHDA and CDR2 is SQIVND (reference sequence). The CDR3 length is 14 residues. CDR3 bases: TGTGCCAGTAGTATACTCGGGGGAGGGTATGGCTACACCTTC. Encoded protein: CASSILGGGYGYTF.

The genes are TRBV3-1 (or the pseudogene TRBV3-2) and TRBJ1-6; maybe TRBD1 (6 bases). CDR1 and CDR2 from the germline V gene are LGHDT and YNNKEL (reference sequence). The CDR3 runs 17 residues. V lost 0 bases to trimming and J lost 4 bases, with 13 bases between them. The CDR3 nucleotides are TGTGCCAGCAGCCAAGATAGTCCCAGGGGATATAATTCACCCCTCCACTTT. It encodes CASSQDSPRGYNSPLHF.

This clone was detected once. The V gene is TRBV27, the J gene TRBJ2-2, with 9 bases that match TRBD2. The trim removed 2 bases at V and 5 bases at J, leaving 0 bases unmatched. The CDR3 consists of 14 residues. Germline CDR1 is MNHEY and CDR2 is SMNVEV (reference sequence). CDR3 residues: CASSLAGGTGELFF. As DNA, the CDR3 is TGTGCCAGCAGTTTAGCGGGAGGGACCGGGGAGCTGTTTTTT.

This chain connects TRBV5-1 to TRBJ1-2, with D uncertain. Trimming left V 4 bases short and J 4 bases short, with 20 bases between. The germline V gene has CDR1 SGHRS and CDR2 YFSETQ. The CDR3 extends over 16 amino acids. The CDR3 here is CASSINMDQPIYGYTF. CDR3 DNA: TGCGCCAGCAGCATAAATATGGACCAGCCGATCTATGGCTACACCTTC.

The rearrangement uses TRBV6-8 and TRBJ1-1; no clear D gene. V was cut by 10 bases and J by 5 bases, with 17 bases left in between. The germline CDR1 and CDR2 sequences are MNHGY and SAAAGT. The CDR3 totals 13 residues. The DNA of the CDR3 is TGTGCCAACCCCATCCCCCCTGGGACTGAAGCTTTCTTT. Its protein product is CANPIPPGTEAFF.

V and J are TRBV7-2 and TRBJ2-2; possibly TRBD1 for D (5 bases). CDR1 and CDR2 from the germline V gene are SGHTA and FQGNSA. Trimming shortened V by 2 bases and J by 5 bases, and 9 bases separated the two germline ends. This CDR3 has 14 amino acids. The CDR3 bases are TGTGCCAGCAGCTTACGGCAGGGAACCGGGGAGCTGTTTTTT. Its protein is CASSLRQGTGELFF.

This chain uses TRBV6-6 with TRBJ1-2; 10 bases are shared with TRBD1. V lost 1 base to trimming and J lost 7 bases; unmatched junction nucleotides: 6. The germline CDR1 and CDR2 sequences are MNHNY and SVGAGI (reference sequence). There are 15 residues in the CDR3. This CDR3 reads CASSYFQTGGIGYTF. Here the CDR3 DNA reads TGTGCCAGCAGTTACTTCCAGACAGGGGGCATTGGCTACACCTTC.